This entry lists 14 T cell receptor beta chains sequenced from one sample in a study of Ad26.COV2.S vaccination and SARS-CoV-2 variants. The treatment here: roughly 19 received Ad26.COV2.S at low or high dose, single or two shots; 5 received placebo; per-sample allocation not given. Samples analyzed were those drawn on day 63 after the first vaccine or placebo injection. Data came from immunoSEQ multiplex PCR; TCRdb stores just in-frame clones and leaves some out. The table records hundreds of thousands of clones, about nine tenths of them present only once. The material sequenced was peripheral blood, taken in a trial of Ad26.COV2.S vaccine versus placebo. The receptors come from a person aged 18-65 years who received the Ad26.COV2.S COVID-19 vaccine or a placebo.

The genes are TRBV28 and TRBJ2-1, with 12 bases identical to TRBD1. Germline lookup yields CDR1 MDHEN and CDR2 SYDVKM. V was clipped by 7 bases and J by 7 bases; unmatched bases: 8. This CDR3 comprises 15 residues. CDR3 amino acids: CASTWGTGGGNEQFF. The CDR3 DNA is TGTGCCAGCACCTGGGGGACAGGGGGCGGGAATGAGCAGTTCTTC. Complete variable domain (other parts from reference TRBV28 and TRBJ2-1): DVKVTQSSRYLVKRTGEKVFLECVQDMDHENMFWYRQDPGLGLRLIYFSYDVKMKEKGDIPEGYSVSREKKERFSLILESASTNQTSMYLCASTWGTGGGNEQFFGPGTRLTVL.

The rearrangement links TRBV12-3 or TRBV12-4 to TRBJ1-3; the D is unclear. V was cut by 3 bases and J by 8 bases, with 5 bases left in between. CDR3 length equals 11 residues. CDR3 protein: CASSFDYTIYF. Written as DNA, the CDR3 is TGTGCCAGCAGTTTCGACTACACCATATATTTT.

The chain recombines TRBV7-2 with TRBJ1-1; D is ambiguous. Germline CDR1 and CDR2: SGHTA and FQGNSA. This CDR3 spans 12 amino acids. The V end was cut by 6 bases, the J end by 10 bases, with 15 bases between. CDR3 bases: TGTGCCAGCAGTCACGGGTTCGACGGAGCTTTCTTT. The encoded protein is CASSHGFDGAFF.

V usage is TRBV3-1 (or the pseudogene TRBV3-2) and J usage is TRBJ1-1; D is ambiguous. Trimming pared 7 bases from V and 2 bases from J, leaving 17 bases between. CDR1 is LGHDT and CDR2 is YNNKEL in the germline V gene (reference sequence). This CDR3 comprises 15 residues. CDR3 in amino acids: CASTPTKSPNTEAFF. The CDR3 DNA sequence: TGTGCCAGCACCCCGACCAAATCCCCAAACACTGAAGCTTTCTTT.

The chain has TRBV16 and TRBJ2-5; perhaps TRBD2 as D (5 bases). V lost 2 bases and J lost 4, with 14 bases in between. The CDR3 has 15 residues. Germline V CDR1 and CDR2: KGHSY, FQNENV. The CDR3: CASSQLGSEGETQYF. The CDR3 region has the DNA TGTGCCAGCAGCCAACTCGGGTCCGAGGGAGAGACCCAGTACTTC.

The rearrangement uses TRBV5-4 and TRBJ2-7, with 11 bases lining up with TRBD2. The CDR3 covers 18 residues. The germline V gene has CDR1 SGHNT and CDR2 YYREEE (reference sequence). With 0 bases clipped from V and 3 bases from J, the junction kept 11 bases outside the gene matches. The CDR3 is CASSLGIAGGTGDYEQYF. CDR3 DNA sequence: TGTGCCAGCAGCTTGGGAATAGCGGGGGGGACGGGAGACTACGAGCAGTACTTC.

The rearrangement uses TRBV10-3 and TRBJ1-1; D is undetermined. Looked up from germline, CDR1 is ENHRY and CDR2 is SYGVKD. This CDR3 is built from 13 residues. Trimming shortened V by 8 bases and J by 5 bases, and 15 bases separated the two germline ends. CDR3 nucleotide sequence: TGTGCCATCCGTTGGGCCCCGGAAACTGAAGCTTTCTTT. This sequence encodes CAIRWAPETEAFF.

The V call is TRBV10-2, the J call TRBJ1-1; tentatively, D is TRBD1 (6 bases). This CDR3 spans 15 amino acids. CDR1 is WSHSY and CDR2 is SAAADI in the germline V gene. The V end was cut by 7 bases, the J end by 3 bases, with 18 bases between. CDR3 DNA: TGCGCCAGCACCCCACAGGGTCCCAAATACACTGAAGCTTTCTTT. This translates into CASTPQGPKYTEAFF.

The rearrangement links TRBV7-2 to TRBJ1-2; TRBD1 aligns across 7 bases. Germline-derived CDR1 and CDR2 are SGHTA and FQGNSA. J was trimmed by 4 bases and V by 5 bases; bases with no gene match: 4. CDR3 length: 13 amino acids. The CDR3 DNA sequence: TGTGCCAGCAGCCTGGGACAGTTCTATGGCTACACCTTC. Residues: CASSLGQFYGYTF. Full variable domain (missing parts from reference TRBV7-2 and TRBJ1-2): GAGVSQSPSNKVTEKGKDVELRCDPISGHTALYWYRQSLGQGLEFLIYFQGNSAPDKSGLPSDRFSAERTGGSVSTLTIQRTQQEDSAVYLCASSLGQFYGYTFGSGTRLTVV.

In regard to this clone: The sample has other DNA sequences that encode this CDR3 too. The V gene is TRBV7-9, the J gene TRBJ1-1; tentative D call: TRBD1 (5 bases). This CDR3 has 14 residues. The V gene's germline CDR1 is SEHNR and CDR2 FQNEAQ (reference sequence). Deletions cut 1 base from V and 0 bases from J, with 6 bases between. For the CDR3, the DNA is TGTGCCAGCAGCTTAGGGGGCATGAACACTGAAGCTTTCTTT. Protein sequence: CASSLGGMNTEAFF.

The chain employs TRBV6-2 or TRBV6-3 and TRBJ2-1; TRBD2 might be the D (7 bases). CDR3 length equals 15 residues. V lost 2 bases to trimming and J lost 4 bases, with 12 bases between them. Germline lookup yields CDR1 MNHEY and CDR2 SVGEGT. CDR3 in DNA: TGTGCCAGCAGTTACGAGGCGGGGGCGTACAATGAGCAGTTCTTC. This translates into CASSYEAGAYNEQFF.

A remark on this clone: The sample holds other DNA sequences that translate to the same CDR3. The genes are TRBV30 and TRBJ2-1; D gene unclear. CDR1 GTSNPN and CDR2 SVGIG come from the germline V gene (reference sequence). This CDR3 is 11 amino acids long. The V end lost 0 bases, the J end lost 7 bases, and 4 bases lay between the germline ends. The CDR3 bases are TGTGCCTGGAGTGTCGGGAATGAGCAGTTCTTC. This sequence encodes CAWSVGNEQFF.

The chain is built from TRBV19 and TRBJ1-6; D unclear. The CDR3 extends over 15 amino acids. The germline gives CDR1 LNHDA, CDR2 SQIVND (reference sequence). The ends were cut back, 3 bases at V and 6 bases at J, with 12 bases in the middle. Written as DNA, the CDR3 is TGTGCCAGTAGTATTAGGAGCGCTACTAATTCACCCCTCCACTTT. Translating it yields CASSIRSATNSPLHF.

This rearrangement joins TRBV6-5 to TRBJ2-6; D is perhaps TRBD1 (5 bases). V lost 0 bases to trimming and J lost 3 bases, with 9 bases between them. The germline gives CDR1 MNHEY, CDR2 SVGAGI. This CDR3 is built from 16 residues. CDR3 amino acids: CASSYSWGGGANVLTF. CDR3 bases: TGTGCCAGCAGTTACTCCTGGGGCGGTGGGGCCAACGTCCTGACTTTC.